Listed here are 13 T cell receptor beta chains from one sample, sequenced in a study of read filtering for tumor transcriptome and immune sequencing. Molecular barcoded adaptors covering alpha/delta and beta/gamma chains were used on about 0.4 ug RNA. MiXCR, run by TCRdb on the reads, gives a single entry per CDR3 protein. The sample lists under 50,000 distinct CDR3 sequences; 12% to 15% were seen once. The sample comprised a population of CD138-negative cells sorted from bone marrow. The receptors were sampled from a donor at least 40 years old with multiple myeloma.

This clonotype has at least ten counts. The J gene is TRBJ1-1, the V gene TRBV5-1, with a tentative D call TRBD1 (6 bases). This CDR3 has 16 residues. Germline lookup yields CDR1 SGHRS and CDR2 YFSETQ. V was shortened by 0 bases and J by 3 bases, with 15 bases between the two germline ends. CDR3 loop: CASSLAAGARDTEAFF. The CDR3 DNA follows: TGCGCCAGCAGCTTGGCCGCGGGGGCGAGGGACACTGAAGCTTTCTTT.

In this sample, this clonotype is medium-sized (0.01 to 0.1%). The chain combines TRBV27 with TRBJ2-7, with 8 nucleotides matching TRBD2. The CDR3 has 15 amino acids. Germline V gene lookup returns CDR1 MNHEY and CDR2 SMNVEV (reference sequence). The J segment lost 4 bases and the V segment lost 7 bases, leaving 12 bases of the junction unmatched. The CDR3 nucleotides are TGTGCCAGCACCCCGGTCAGCGGGAGTGGTTACGAGCAGTACTTC. It specifies CASTPVSGSGYEQYF.

This clonotype has more than one count but fewer than ten. A much larger clone differs from this one at a single base, so this may be a read error. The gene calls are TRBV20-1 and TRBJ1-1, with D unclear. The CDR3 covers 12 residues. The germline V gene encodes CDR1 DFQATT and CDR2 SNEGSKA (reference sequence). CDR3 DNA sequence: TGCAGTGCTAGTGTAGGGAACACTGATGCTTTCTTT. Translated, it gives CSASVGNTDAFF.

This clonotype was seen ten or more times. The chain links TRBV7-8 to TRBJ1-6; D possibly corresponds to TRBD1 (6 bases). CDR3 size: 16 residues. Germline-derived CDR1 and CDR2 are SGHVS and FQNEAQ. Trimming removed 1 base from V and 6 bases from J, with 13 bases in between. CDR3 DNA: TGTGCCAGCAGCTTAGAACCCGGGACAAGTAATTCACCCCTCCACTTT. It encodes CASSLEPGTSNSPLHF. Variable domain in full (rest from reference TRBV7-8 and TRBJ1-6): GAGVSQSPRYKVAKRGQDVALRCDPISGHVSLFWYQQALGQGPEFLTYFQNEAQLDKSGLPSDRFFAERPEGSVSTLKIQRTQQEDSAVYLCASSLEPGTSNSPLHFGNGTRLTVT.

The chain combines TRBV10-3 with TRBJ2-1; 10 bases align to TRBD2. CDR3 size: 17 residues. The germline CDR1 and CDR2 sequences are ENHRY and SYGVKD. After removal of 4 bases from V and 3 bases from J, the junction contained 9 bases not matched to a gene. The CDR3 DNA sequence: TGTGCCATCAGTGGAATGGCTAGCGGGAGATTCTACAATGAGCAGTTCTTC. Its protein product is CAISGMASGRFYNEQFF.

As concerns this clonotype: Given a far larger clone just one base away, this is likely a sequencing read error. J is TRBJ2-7 and V is TRBV6-6; TRBD1 or TRBD2 may be the D gene (6 bases each). CDR3 length: 14 amino acids. Germline CDR1 reads MNHNY; CDR2 reads SVGAGI (reference sequence). The CDR3 coding sequence is TGTGCCAGCAGACCCCGGGGGCAAACCTACAAGCAGTACTTC. Encoded protein: CASRPRGQTYKQYF.

As concerns this clonotype: One base away lies a much larger clone, so this may be a sequencing read error. The V and J genes are TRBV20-1 and TRBJ2-1, with 13 bases lining up with TRBD2. Germline V CDR1 and CDR2: DFQATT, SNEGSKA (reference sequence). The CDR3 contains 17 residues. V trimming: 6 bases; J trimming: 8 bases; junction bases outside the gene matches: 16. The CDR3 loop is CSAKTSGRIFSGDEQFF. CDR3 in DNA: TGCAGTGCCAAGACTAGCGGGAGGATCTTTTCGGGGGATGAGCAGTTCTTC.

This clonotype was recorded many times. The V and J genes are TRBV28 and TRBJ2-1; D unresolved. The V end was cut by 4 bases, the J end by 3 bases, with 10 bases between. This CDR3 is 14 amino acids long. Germline V gene lookup returns CDR1 MDHEN and CDR2 SYDVKM. This chain's CDR3 is CASSSSGSYNEQFF. CDR3 nucleotide sequence: TGTGCCAGCAGTTCCTCTGGCAGCTACAATGAGCAGTTCTTC.

Concerning this clonotype itself: Just one base apart from a much larger clone, this may be a read error. V gene TRBV7-2 combines with J gene TRBJ2-1; D is perhaps TRBD1 (6 bases). The CDR3 loop spans 15 amino acids. Looked up from germline, CDR1 is SGHTA and CDR2 is FQGNSA. The CDR3 reads CASSLLLGAGNELFF. The CDR3 DNA sequence: TGTGCCAGCAGCTTACTTTTGGGGGCAGGCAATGAGCTGTTCTTC.

A remark on this clonotype: This CDR3 fails to terminate in the conserved phenylalanine or tryptophan, so it likely reflects a read error. The chain joins TRBV6-2 or TRBV6-3 to TRBJ2-5; D is uncertain. The CDR3 length is 14 residues. Germline V lookup: CDR1 MNHEY, CDR2 SVGEGT. Trimming pared 2 bases from V and 1 base from J, leaving 8 bases between. The DNA for the CDR3 is TGTGCCAGCAGTTACCTGGGTCCCCAAGAGACCCAGTACCTC. This gives the protein CASSYLGPQETQYL.

This clonotype appeared many times. The V call is TRBV6-2 or TRBV6-3, the J call TRBJ2-3; weak D call: TRBD2 (5 bases). With 6 bases removed from V and 2 bases from J, the gap between germline ends came to 12 bases. The V gene's germline CDR1 is MNHEY and CDR2 SVGEGT. The CDR3 extends over 14 amino acids. The CDR3: CASSGETYTDTQYF. CDR3 nucleotides: TGTGCCAGCAGCGGGGAAACATACACAGATACGCAGTATTTT.

This clonotype was seen only a few times. The genes are TRBV20-1 and TRBJ2-7; weak D call: TRBD2 (5 bases). V lost 0 bases and J lost 2, with 14 bases in between. Germline lookup yields CDR1 DFQATT and CDR2 SNEGSKA (reference sequence). This CDR3 is 15 amino acids long. The CDR3 protein is CSARDPPSLAYEQYF. The DNA of the CDR3 is TGCAGTGCTAGAGACCCCCCGTCACTAGCCTACGAGCAGTACTTC.

In its sample, this clonotype was seen many times. The chain carries TRBV6-2 or TRBV6-3 and TRBJ2-1; TRBD2 agrees at 12 bases. CDR1 is MNHEY, CDR2 SVGEGT, per germline. CDR3 length: 15 amino acids. J was trimmed by 9 bases and V by 2 bases; bases with no gene match: 5. DNA for the CDR3: TGTGCCAGCAGTTACGGACTAGCGGGAAGGGGTGAGCAGTTCTTC. Its translation: CASSYGLAGRGEQFF.